This TCR beta chain was sequenced for a study of blood T cell repertoires in COVID-19. In the study overall: Italy, Spain and the United States were the sources of the convalescent and acute COVID-19 samples.

In the original processing: Scientists estimated how many nucleated cells there were by amplifying reference gene primers. Sequencing was performed with immunoSEQ multiplex PCR; in TCRdb, only in-frame clones are kept and a portion is missing. V, J and clone size were drawn from that table, and D and trimming were deduced from the DNA. The sample shows some 150,000 clones, approximately 87% of them seen only once. This receptor was obtained from a woman between 45 and 65 years old with active or convalescent COVID-19. The sequenced sample consisted of peripheral blood.

CDR3 sequence reads: CASSLFLTGFNYGYTF. The CDR3 DNA sequence: TGTGCCAGCAGTTTATTTCTGACAGGCTTCAACTATGGCTACACCTTC. J is TRBJ1-2 and V is TRBV28; perhaps TRBD1 as D (6 bases). The CDR3 extends over 16 amino acids. The germline V and J ends were trimmed by 1 base and 2 bases, with 14 bases remaining between them. The V gene's germline CDR1 is MDHEN and CDR2 SYDVKM.